The present entry profiles one T cell receptor beta chain with its context. What it recognizes is unknown. The data derive from a study of T cells expressing NK-cell markers. The germline gives CDR1 SQVTM, CDR2 ANQGSEA. The CDR3 loop spans 16 amino acids. TCRdb reprocessed the 5' RACE reads, with one entry per CDR3 protein and no DNA. Reported are about 260,000 distinct CDR3 sequences; the ten largest clones contain around 3.9%. The study's findings and limits: Dominant NKG2C+ clonotypes made up about 1.0-7.5% of CD8+ T cells in over five donors.

The sequenced sample consisted of blood T cells: a sorted CD56 or NKG2C T cell subset, CD4+ or CD8+ T cells, or bulk PBMC T cells (not recorded which). This sequence joins TRBV29-1 and TRBJ2-3; no DNA is available, so the TRBD2 call from TCRdb remains unchecked. The sequence was collected from a woman between 18 and 70 years old in good health. The CDR3 loop reads CSVEGPPEGSTDTQYF.